This is a list of T cell receptor beta chains from one sample in a study of cytomegalovirus exposure and HLA in healthy donors. Libraries were prepared by immunoSEQ multiplex PCR; TCRdb keeps only in-frame clonotypes and omits some of them. Seen here are approximately 130,000 clones, roughly 71% observed once, and the top ten hold around 1.3%. The specimen sequenced was PBMCs. The receptors were sampled from a woman aged 40 to 49 in good health and CMV-seronegative. Each CDR3 is given without its conserved first and last residue. The order of the fields is V gene, CDR3 protein.

V gene: TRBV19; CDR3 protein: ASSDPGTATYEQY
V gene: TRBV10-3; CDR3 protein: ATGGNGSNTEAF
V gene: TRBV4-3; CDR3 protein: ASSPNQNYGYT
V gene: TRBV5-1; CDR3 protein: ASSPGRVPGANVLT
V gene: TRBV2; CDR3 protein: ASRRTGRPYGYT
V gene: TRBV23-1; CDR3 protein: ASSQKGLAAPSSYNEQF
V gene: TRBV14; CDR3 protein: ASSNRNTEAF
V gene: TRBV4-1; CDR3 protein: ASSQETGRRGYGYT
V gene: TRBV10-1; CDR3 protein: ASRDTGTTEAF
V gene: TRBV4-3; CDR3 protein: ASSERDSPWDTQY
V gene: TRBV27; CDR3 protein: ASRTVRDSNQPQH
V gene: TRBV4-3; CDR3 protein: ASSQDLGGGAADTRY
V gene: TRBV6-5; CDR3 protein: ASSTTYEQY
V gene: TRBV7-2; CDR3 protein: ASRNQGRELNTGELF
V gene: TRBV2; CDR3 protein: ASSAQGPNTGELF
V gene: TRBV6-1; CDR3 protein: AGGTGGYEQY
V gene: TRBV28; CDR3 protein: ASMGAANYNEQF